This entry concerns a single TCR beta chain. RNA totalling about 0.45 to 1 ug underwent reverse transcription with random hexamers. The amplification used immunoSEQ multiplex PCR on TCR beta CDR3; it spanned 54 Vbeta and 13 Jbeta. Each CDR3 protein is one row after TCRdb ran MiXCR on the immunoSEQ multiplex PCR reads. Among about 110,000 distinct CDR3 sequences listed, 95% to 98% were seen once. This entry belongs to a study of CD8 T cells in Susac syndrome. This CDR3 comprises 13 residues. Trimming stripped 4 bases from V and 2 bases from J, with 8 bases between. In germline, CDR1 is ENHRY, CDR2 SYGVKD. CD8+ and CD4+ T cells taken from blood had their TCR beta sequenced. The TEMRA cells underwent FACS enrichment, while the CD8+ and CD4+ T cells underwent negative isolation.

Sequenced input: CD4+ T cells from PBMCs. This receptor was identified in a human donor in good health. The chain combines TRBV10-3 with TRBJ1-1, with D possibly matching TRBD1 (6 bases). CDR3 loop: CAISGTANTEAFF. The CDR3, as DNA: TGTGCCATCAGTGGGACAGCTAACACTGAAGCTTTCTTT.